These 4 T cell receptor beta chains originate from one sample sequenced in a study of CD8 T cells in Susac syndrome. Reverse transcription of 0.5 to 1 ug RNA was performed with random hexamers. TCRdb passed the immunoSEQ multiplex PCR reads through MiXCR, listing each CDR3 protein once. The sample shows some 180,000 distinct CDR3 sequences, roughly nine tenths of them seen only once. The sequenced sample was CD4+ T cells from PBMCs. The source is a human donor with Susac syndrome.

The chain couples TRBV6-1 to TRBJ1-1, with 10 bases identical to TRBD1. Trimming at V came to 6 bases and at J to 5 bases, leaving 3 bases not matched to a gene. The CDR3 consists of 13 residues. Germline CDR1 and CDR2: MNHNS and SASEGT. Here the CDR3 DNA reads TGTGCCAGCAGGGGACAGGGGTTTACTGAAGCTTTCTTT. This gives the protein CASRGQGFTEAFF.

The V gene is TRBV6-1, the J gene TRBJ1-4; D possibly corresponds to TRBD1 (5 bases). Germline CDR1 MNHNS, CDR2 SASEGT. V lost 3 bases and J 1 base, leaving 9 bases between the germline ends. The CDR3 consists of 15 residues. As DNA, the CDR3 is TGTGCCAGCAGTGATATGGGGGGAACTAATGAAAAACTGTTTTTT. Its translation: CASSDMGGTNEKLFF.

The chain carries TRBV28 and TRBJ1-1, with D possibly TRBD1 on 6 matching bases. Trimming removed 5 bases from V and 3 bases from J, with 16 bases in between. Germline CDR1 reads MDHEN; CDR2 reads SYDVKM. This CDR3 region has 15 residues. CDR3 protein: CASSAPGVSHTEAFF. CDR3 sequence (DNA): TGTGCCAGCAGTGCTCCAGGGGTTTCGCACACTGAAGCTTTCTTT.

Here the CDR3 DNA reads TGTGCCAGCAGCTTTATTGGGGATAGCAATCAGCCCCAGCATTTT. Translation: CASSFIGDSNQPQHF. The chain carries TRBV7-2 and TRBJ1-5, with D unclear. Germline loops: CDR1 SGHTA, CDR2 FQGNSA. The V and J ends lost 3 bases and 0 bases respectively, with 9 bases between them. The CDR3 covers 15 residues.